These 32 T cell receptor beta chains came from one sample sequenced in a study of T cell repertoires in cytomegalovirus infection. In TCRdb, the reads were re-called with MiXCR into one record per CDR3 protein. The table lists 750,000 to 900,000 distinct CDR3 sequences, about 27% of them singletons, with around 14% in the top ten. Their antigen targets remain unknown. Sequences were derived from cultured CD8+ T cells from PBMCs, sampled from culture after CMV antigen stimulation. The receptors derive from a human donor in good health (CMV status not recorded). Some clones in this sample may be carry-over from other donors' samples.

The CDR3 reads CSASGTDSYEQYF. The DNA of the CDR3 is TGCAGTGCTAGCGGGACGGACTCCTACGAGCAGTACTTC. The chain joins TRBV20-1 to TRBJ2-7, with D perhaps being TRBD1 or TRBD2 (5 bases each). The germline CDR1 and CDR2 sequences are DFQATT and SNEGSKA (reference sequence). CDR3 size: 13 residues. V lost 3 bases and J lost 0, with 9 bases in between.

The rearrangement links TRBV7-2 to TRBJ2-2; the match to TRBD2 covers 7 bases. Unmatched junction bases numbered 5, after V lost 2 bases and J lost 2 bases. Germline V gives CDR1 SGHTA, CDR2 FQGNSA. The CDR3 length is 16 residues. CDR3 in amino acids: CASSLPLAVNTGELFF. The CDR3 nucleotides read TGTGCCAGCAGCTTACCGCTAGCGGTAAACACCGGGGAGCTGTTTTTT.

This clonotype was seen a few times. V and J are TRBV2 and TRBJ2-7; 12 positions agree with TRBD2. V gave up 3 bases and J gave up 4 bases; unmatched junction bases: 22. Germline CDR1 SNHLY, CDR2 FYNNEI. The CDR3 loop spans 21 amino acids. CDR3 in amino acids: CASSDSFLTSGGVGAKYEQYF. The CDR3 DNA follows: TGTGCCAGCAGTGATTCCTTTTTGACTAGCGGGGGCGTCGGCGCCAAATACGAGCAGTACTTC.

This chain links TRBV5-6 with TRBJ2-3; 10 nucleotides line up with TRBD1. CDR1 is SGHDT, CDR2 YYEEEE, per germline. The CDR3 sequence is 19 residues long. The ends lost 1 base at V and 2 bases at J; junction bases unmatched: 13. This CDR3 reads CASSLKGQGHTRHTDTQYF. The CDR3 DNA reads TGTGCCAGCAGCTTGAAGGGACAGGGGCACACCCGGCACACAGATACGCAGTATTTT.

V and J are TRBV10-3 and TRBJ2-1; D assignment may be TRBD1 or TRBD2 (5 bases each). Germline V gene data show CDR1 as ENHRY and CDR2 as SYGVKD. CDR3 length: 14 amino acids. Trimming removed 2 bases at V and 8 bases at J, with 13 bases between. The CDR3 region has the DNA TGTGCCATCAGTGAGGTCGAGGGGTTCGATGAGCAGTTCTTC. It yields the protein CAISEVEGFDEQFF.

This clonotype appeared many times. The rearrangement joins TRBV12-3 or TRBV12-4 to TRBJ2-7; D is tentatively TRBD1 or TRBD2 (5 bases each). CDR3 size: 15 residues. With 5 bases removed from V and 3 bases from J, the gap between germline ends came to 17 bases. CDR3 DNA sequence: TGTGCCAGCAGTCCCGGGACGACGGCGGTCTACGAGCAGTACTTC. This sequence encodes CASSPGTTAVYEQYF.

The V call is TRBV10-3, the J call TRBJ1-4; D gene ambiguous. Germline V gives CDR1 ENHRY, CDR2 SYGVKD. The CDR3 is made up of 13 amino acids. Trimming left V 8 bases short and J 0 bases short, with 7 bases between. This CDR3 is CAIGAATNEKLFF. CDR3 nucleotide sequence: TGTGCCATCGGTGCGGCAACTAATGAAAAACTGTTTTTT.

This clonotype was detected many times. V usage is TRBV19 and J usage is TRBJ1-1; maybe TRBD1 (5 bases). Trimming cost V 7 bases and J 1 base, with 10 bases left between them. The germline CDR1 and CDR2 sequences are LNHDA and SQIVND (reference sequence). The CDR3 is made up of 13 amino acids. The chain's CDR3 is CASIKTENTEAFF. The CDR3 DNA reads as TGTGCCAGTATAAAGACAGAGAACACTGAAGCTTTCTTT. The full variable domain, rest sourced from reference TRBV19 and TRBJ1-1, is DGGITQSPKYLFRKEGQNVTLSCEQNLNHDAMYWYRQDPGQGLRLIYYSQIVNDFQKGDIAEGYSVSREKKESFPLTVTSAQKNPTAFYLCASIKTENTEAFFGQGTRLTVV.

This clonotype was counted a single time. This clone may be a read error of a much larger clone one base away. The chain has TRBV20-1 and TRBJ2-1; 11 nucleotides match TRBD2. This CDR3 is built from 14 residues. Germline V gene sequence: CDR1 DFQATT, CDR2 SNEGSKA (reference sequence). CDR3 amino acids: CIARLAGSYNEQFF. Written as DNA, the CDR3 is TGCATTGCAAGACTAGCGGGGTCCTACAATGAGCAGTTCTTC.

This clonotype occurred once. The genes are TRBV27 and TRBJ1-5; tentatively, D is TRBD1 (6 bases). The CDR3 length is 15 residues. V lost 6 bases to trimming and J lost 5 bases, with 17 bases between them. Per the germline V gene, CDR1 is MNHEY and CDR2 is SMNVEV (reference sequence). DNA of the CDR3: TGTGCCAGCAGCCCTGGGGGGGGCTTATATCAGCCCCAGCATTTT. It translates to CASSPGGGLYQPQHF.

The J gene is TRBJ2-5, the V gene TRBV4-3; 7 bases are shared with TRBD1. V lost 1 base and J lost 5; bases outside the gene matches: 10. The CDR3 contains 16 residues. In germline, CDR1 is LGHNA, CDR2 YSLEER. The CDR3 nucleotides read TGCGCCAGCAGCCAAGCCTATACAGGGGTTGAGGAGACCCAGTACTTC. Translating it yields CASSQAYTGVEETQYF.

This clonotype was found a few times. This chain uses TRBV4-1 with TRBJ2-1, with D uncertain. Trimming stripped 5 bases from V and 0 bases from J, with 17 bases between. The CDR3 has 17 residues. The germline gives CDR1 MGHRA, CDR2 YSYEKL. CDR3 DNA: TGCGCCAGCAGCGACATCATAGCAGATTTCTCCTACAATGAGCAGTTCTTC. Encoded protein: CASSDIIADFSYNEQFF.

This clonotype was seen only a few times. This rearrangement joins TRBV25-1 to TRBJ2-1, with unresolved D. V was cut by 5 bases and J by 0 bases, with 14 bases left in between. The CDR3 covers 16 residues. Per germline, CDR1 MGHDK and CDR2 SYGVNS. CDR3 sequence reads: CASSLATPSSYNEQFF. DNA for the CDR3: TGTGCCAGCAGTCTGGCCACCCCGAGCTCCTACAATGAGCAGTTCTTC.

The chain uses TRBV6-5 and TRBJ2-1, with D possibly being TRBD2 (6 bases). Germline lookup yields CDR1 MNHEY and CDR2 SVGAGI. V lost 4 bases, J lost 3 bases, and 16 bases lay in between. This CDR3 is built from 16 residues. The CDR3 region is CASSWLRMGGYNEQFF. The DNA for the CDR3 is TGTGCCAGCAGTTGGCTGAGGATGGGGGGCTACAATGAGCAGTTCTTC.

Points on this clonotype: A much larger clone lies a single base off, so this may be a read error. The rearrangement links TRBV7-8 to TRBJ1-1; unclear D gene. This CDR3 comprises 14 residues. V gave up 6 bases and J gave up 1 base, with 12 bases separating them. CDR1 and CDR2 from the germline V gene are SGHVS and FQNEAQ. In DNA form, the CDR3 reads TGTGCCAGCAGTTTACAGAGACGGAACACTGAAGCTTTCTTT. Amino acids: CASSLQRRNTEAFF.

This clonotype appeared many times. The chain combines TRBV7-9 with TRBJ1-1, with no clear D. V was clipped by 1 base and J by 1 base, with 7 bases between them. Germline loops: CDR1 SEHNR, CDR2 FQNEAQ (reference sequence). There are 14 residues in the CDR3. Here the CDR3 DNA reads TGTGCCAGCAGCTTAGTGGAACCGAACACTGAAGCTTTCTTT. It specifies CASSLVEPNTEAFF.

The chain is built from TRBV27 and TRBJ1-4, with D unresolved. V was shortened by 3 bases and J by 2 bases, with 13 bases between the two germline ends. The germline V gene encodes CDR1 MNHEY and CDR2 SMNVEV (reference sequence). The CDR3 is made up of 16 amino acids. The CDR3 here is CASSFNTRVTNEKLFF. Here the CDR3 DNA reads TGTGCCAGCAGTTTTAACACGAGGGTCACTAATGAAAAACTGTTTTTT.

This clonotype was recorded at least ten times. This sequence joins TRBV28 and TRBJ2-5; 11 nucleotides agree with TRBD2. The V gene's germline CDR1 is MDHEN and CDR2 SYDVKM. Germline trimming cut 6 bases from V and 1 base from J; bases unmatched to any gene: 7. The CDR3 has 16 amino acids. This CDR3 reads CASSRVAGGLQETQYF. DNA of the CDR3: TGTGCCAGCAGCCGCGTAGCGGGGGGGCTCCAAGAGACCCAGTACTTC.

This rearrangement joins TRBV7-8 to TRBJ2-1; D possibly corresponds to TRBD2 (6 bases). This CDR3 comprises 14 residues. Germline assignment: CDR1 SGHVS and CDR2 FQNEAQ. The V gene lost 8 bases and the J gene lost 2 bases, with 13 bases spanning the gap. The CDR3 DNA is TGTGCCAGCCTTCTACCGGGGGCCTACAATGAGCAGTTCTTC. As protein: CASLLPGAYNEQFF.

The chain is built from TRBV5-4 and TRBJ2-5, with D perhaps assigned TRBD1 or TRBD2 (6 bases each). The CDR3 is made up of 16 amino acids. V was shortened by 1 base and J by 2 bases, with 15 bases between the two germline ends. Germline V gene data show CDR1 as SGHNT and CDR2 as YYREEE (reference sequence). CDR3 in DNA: TGTGCCAGCAGCTTGAAAAGGGAGGACAGACAAGAGACCCAGTACTTC. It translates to CASSLKREDRQETQYF.

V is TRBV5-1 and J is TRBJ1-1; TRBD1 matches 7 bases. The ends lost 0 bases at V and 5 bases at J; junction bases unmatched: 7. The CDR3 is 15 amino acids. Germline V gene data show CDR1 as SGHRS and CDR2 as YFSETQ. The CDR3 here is CASSLEQGSLTEAFF. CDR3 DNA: TGCGCCAGCAGCTTGGAACAGGGGTCTTTAACTGAAGCTTTCTTT. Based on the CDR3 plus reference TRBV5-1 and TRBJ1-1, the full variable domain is KAGVTQTPRYLIKTRGQQVTLSCSPISGHRSVSWYQQTPGQGLQFLFEYFSETQRNKGNFPGRFSGRQFSNSRSEMNVSTLELGDSALYLCASSLEQGSLTEAFFGQGTRLTVV.

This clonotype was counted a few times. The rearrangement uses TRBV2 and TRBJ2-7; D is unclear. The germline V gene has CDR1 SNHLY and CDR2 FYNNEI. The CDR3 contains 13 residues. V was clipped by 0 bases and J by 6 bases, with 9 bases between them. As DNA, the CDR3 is TGTGCCAGCAGTGAAGCGCTTATCGGCGAGCAGTACTTC. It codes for CASSEALIGEQYF.

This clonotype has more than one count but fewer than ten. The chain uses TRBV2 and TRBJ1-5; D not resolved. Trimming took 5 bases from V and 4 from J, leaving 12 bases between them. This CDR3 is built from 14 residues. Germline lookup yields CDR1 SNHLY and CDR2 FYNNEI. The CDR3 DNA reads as TGTGCCAGCAGTCCACGGACGGCAAATCAGCCCCAGCATTTT. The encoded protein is CASSPRTANQPQHF.

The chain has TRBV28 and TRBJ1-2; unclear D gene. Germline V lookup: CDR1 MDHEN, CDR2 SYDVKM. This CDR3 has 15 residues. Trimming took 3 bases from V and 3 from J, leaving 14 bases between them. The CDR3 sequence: CASSFWAPSDYGYTF. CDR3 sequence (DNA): TGTGCCAGCAGTTTTTGGGCCCCGTCCGACTATGGCTACACCTTC.

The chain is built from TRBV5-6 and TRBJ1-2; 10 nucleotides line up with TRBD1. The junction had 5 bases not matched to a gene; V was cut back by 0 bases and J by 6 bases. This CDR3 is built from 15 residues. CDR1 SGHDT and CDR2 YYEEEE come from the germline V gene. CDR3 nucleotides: TGTGCCAGCAGCTTGGGGGACAGGGGAAACGATGGCTACACCTTC. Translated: CASSLGDRGNDGYTF.

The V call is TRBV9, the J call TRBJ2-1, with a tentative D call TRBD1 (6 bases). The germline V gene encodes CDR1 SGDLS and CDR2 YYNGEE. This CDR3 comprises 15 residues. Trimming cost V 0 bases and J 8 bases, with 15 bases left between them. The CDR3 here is CASSVGGPGRDEQFF. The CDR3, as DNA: TGTGCCAGCAGCGTAGGGGGGCCCGGTAGGGATGAGCAGTTCTTC.

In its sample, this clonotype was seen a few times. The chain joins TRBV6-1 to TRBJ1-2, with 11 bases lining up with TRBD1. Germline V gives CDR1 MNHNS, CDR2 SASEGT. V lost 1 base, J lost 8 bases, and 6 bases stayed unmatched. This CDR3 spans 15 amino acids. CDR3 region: CASSEGDRGVEGYTF. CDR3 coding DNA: TGTGCCAGCAGTGAAGGGGACAGGGGGGTGGAGGGCTACACCTTC.

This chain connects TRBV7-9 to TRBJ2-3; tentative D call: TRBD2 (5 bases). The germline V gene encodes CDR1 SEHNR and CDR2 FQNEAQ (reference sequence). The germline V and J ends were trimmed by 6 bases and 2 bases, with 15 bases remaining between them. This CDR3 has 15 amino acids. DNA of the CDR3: TGTGCCAGCAGGGAGAGGAGGAGTCCCACAGATACGCAGTATTTT. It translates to CASRERRSPTDTQYF.

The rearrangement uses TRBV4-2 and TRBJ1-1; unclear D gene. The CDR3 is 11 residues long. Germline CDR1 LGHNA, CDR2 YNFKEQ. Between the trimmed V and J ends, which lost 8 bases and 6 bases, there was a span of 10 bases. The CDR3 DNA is TGTGCCAGCGTTCGCAATGCTGAAGCTTTCTTT. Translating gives CASVRNAEAFF.

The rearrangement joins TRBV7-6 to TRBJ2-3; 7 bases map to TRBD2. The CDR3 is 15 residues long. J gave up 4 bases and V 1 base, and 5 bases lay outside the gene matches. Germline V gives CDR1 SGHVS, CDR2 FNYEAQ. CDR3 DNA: TGTGCCAGCAGCTTAGGGGGACTAATGTCAGATACGCAGTATTTT. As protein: CASSLGGLMSDTQYF.

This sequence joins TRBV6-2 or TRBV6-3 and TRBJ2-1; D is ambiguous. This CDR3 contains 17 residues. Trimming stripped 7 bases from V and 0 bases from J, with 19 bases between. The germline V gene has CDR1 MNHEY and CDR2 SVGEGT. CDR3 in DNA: TGTGCCAGCACCTCCCCGTTACTCCCGAGCTCCTACAATGAGCAGTTCTTC. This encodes CASTSPLLPSSYNEQFF.

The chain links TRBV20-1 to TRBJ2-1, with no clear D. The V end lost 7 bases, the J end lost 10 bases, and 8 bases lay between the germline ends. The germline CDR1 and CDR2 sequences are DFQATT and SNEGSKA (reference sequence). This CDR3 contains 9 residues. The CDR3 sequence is CSVEAEQFF. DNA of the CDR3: TGCAGTGTGGAAGCGGAGCAGTTCTTC.